The clone carrying this TCR beta chain was seen at least ten times. Germline CDR1 is SGHKS and CDR2 is YYEKEE (reference sequence). Trimming cost V 3 bases and J 3 bases, with 13 bases left between them. This CDR3 is 15 amino acids long. These data belong to a study of HIV-infected patients and healthy controls. Antiretroviral therapy had run roughly three months, about 14 weeks, before follow-up blood collection. Whole blood was used without fractionation, so all unsorted peripheral T cells were included. cDNA was made from approximately 500 ng RNA using alpha and beta constant primers. Separate chain-specific third strand synthesis with multiplexing indices produced the alpha and beta libraries. Via MiXCR, TCRdb re-called the 5' RACE reads, giving one row per CDR3 protein. The sample consists of fewer than 20,000 distinct CDR3 sequences, 7.5% to 10% of them appearing once.

The receptor was isolated from an adult with HIV infection. This sequence joins TRBV5-5 and TRBJ1-5; TRBD1 is a possible D gene (6 bases). Sequencing used blood, obtained during antiretroviral therapy. CDR3 bases: TGTGCCAGCAGCTGGGGAGGGGGTTACAATCAGCCCCAGCATTTT. This encodes CASSWGGGYNQPQHF.